What follows describes a single T cell receptor beta chain. The table lists this clonotype with many counts. Its recognized antigen is unknown. Base qualities are not provided; no much larger clone lies one nucleotide away. Full-length TCR variable regions were amplified by 5' RACE PCR with constant-region reverse primers, followed by semi-nested PCR with Nested Universal Primer A. The ReliaPrep RNA Cell Miniprep System was used to extract total RNA, which was then reverse transcribed into 5'RACE-ready cDNA with the SMARTer RACE 5'/3' Kit. Full-length TCR alpha and beta libraries were barcoded with multiplex adaptors and sequenced on an Illumina MiSeq. Per the source publication's procedure: Sequencing data were pooled across the five patients for each of nine subset-tissue groups and compared by unsupervised clustering of TCR gene usage. The Morisita-Horn index, with shared sequences weighted by their contribution to each repertoire, was used to calculate repertoire similarity. TCRdb's own reprocessing of the public reads used fastp at Q25 and MiXCR and kept productive beta chains. Each CDR3 protein gets just one entry, which takes the most common genes and DNA from the rows behind it. The V and J calls here are based on TCRdb, not the publication. This sample gives approximately 10,000 distinct CDR3 sequences in total; 20% to 30% of them show up just once. The ten top clones hold approximately 3.2% of the sample.

CD4+CD25+CD127-/low cells were isolated as Tregs. Tregs, naive and memory CD4+ T cells from tumor, blood and ipsilateral draining lymph nodes of five breast cancer patients underwent full-length TCR alpha and beta sequencing. Mononuclear cells from lymph nodes or 45 to 60 ml of peripheral blood were isolated by Ficoll density gradient centrifugation. Sorted cell populations were confirmed by FACS to exceed 90% purity. This record belongs to a study (dated by TCRdb to the mid-2010s). About the investigation overall: The study tested whether tumor-infiltrating Tregs in breast cancer are recruited from blood Tregs or converted in situ from other CD4+ T cell subsets.

General study outcomes and caveats: In terms of TCR gene usage, tumor memory CD4+ T cells clustered together with blood and lymph node memory CD4+ cells, as well as with lymph node naive CD4+ cells. The TCR alpha and beta sequences of tumor-infiltrating Tregs showed the greatest overlap with tumor naive CD4+ T cells, followed by blood naive CD4+ T cells. The larger-cohort validation was restricted to a single TCR beta V-J rearrangement rather than whole repertoires.

Sequencing was done on a sample of Tregs sorted from blood. The receptor comes from a female donor with breast cancer.

In nucleotides, the sequence is TGTGCCAGCAGCTTACGTATTGCAGGGGGAAGGGAGCAGTACTTC. Its protein product is CASSLRIAGGREQYF. The chain is encoded by TRBV7-8 joined to TRBJ2-7, and 7 junctional nucleotides match TRBD1. According to the germline V gene, CDR1 reads SGHVS and CDR2 reads FQNEAQ. At the junction V is shortened by 2 bases and J by 7 bases; bases outside the gene matches: 11. Measured from the cysteine to the phenylalanine, the CDR3 is 15 residues long. Just CDR3 DNA is preserved here, 45 bases in frame from base 1. Where the CDR3 stops, the reference TRBV7-8 and TRBJ2-7 genes take over; the full variable domain is GAGVSQSPRYKVAKRGQDVALRCDPISGHVSLFWYQQALGQGPEFLTYFQNEAQLDKSGLPSDRFFAERPEGSVSTLKIQRTQQEDSAVYLCASSLRIAGGREQYFGPGTRLTVT.